This passage covers 8 T cell receptor beta chains from one sample sequenced in a study of blood T cell repertoires in COVID-19. Here immunoSEQ multiplex PCR was the method, and the copy in TCRdb shows in-frame clones only, minus some. The sample has about 290,000 clones, 70% to 90% seen once. Sequencing used peripheral blood. The receptor set was obtained from a woman aged 50 to 65 with active or convalescent COVID-19.

The rearrangement uses TRBV11-2 and TRBJ2-1; 7 bases fit TRBD2. CDR1 and CDR2 (germline): SGHAT, FQNNGV. Unmatched junction bases numbered 13, after V lost 5 bases and J lost 9 bases. The CDR3 loop spans 15 amino acids. CDR3 DNA sequence: TGTGCCAGCAGCGCACAGCGGGGACGCCTCGGTGAGCAGTTCTTC. Amino acids: CASSAQRGRLGEQFF.

This clone has only a few counts. The chain uses TRBV10-3 and TRBJ2-3, with TRBD2 matching over 7 bases. The length of the CDR3 is 12 residues. CDR1 and CDR2 from the germline V gene are ENHRY and SYGVKD. The trim removed 3 bases at V and 6 bases at J, leaving 0 bases unmatched. The DNA for the CDR3 is TGTGCCATCAGTGACGGGGGGGATACGCAGTATTTT. Its protein is CAISDGGDTQYF.

The CDR3 region is CASSVAASGAGLQDEQFF. CDR3 coding DNA: TGTGCCAGCAGCGTAGCCGCTAGCGGGGCCGGACTGCAAGATGAGCAGTTCTTC. The chain uses TRBV9 and TRBJ2-1; 9 positions agree with TRBD2. The CDR3 runs 18 residues. V lost 0 bases to trimming and J lost 8 bases; unmatched junction nucleotides: 15. CDR1 SGDLS and CDR2 YYNGEE come from the germline V gene.

The J gene is TRBJ2-3, the V gene TRBV7-9, with no clear D. Per the germline V gene, CDR1 is SEHNR and CDR2 is FQNEAQ (reference sequence). V lost 5 bases and J 0 bases, leaving 9 bases between the germline ends. The CDR3 is 14 amino acids. DNA of the CDR3: TGTGCCAGCAGCCCTCTCTCCAGCACAGATACGCAGTATTTT. Its protein product is CASSPLSSTDTQYF.

The chain combines TRBV5-1 with TRBJ1-1, with 8 nucleotides matching TRBD1. The CDR3 totals 15 residues. The germline V gene encodes CDR1 SGHRS and CDR2 YFSETQ. V was pared by 0 bases and J by 2 bases, with 3 bases of the junction left unmatched. In DNA, the CDR3 is TGCGCCAGCAGCTTGGTCGGACAGGGAAACACTGAAGCTTTCTTT. It codes for CASSLVGQGNTEAFF.

The chain has TRBV25-1 and TRBJ2-5; D unclear. The length of the CDR3 is 12 residues. V was clipped by 2 bases and J by 4 bases, with 5 bases between them. Germline V gene lookup returns CDR1 MGHDK and CDR2 SYGVNS. The CDR3 DNA is TGTGCCAGCAGTGAACCGGGAGAGACCCAGTACTTC. As protein: CASSEPGETQYF.

This clone turned up a few times. This chain connects TRBV5-1 to TRBJ1-2; perhaps TRBD1 as D (5 bases). The CDR3 covers 15 residues. V lost 0 bases and J 6 bases, leaving 15 bases between the germline ends. CDR1 is SGHRS and CDR2 is YFSETQ in the germline V gene. The CDR3 nucleotides read TGCGCCAGCAGCTTGGGTATCAGGGTGTCGGATGGCTACACCTTC. Amino acid sequence: CASSLGIRVSDGYTF.

The chain joins TRBV3-1 (or the pseudogene TRBV3-2) to TRBJ2-7; tentative D call: TRBD1 (5 bases). CDR3 length: 13 residues. V was shortened by 3 bases and J by 2 bases, with 8 bases between the two germline ends. Germline-derived CDR1 and CDR2 are LGHDT and YNNKEL (reference sequence). CDR3 protein: CASSQGLPYEQYF. CDR3 in DNA: TGTGCCAGCAGCCAGGGGCTCCCCTACGAGCAGTACTTC.